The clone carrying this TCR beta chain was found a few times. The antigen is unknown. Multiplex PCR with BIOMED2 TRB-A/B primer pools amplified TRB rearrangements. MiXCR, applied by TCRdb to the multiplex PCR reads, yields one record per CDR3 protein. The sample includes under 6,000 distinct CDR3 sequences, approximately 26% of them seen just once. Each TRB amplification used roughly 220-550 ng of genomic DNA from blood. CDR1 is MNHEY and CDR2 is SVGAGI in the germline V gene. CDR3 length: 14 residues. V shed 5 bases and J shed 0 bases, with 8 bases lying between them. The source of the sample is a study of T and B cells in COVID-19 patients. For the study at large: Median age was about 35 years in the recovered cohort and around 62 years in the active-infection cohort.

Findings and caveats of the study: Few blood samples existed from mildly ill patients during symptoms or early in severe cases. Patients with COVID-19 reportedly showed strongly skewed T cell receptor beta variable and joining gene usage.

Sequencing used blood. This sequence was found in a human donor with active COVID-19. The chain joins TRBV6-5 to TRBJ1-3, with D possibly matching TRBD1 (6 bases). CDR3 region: CASSGQHSGNTIYF. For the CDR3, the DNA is TGTGCCAGCAGTGGACAGCACTCTGGAAACACCATATATTTT.